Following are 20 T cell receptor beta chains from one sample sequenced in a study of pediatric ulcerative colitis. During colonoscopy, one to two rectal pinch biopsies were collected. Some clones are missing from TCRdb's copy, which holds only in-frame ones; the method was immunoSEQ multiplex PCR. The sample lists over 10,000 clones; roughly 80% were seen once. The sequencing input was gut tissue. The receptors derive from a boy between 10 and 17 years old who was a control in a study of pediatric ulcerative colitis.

As DNA, the CDR3 is TGTGCCAGCGCCCGGGAGGGGAGGACGGGAAACACCATATATTTT. It encodes CASAREGRTGNTIYF. The V and J genes are TRBV6-5 and TRBJ1-3, with D tentatively TRBD1 (5 bases). The CDR3 is made up of 15 amino acids. The V end was cut by 8 bases, the J end by 4 bases, with 18 bases between. CDR1 and CDR2 from the germline V gene are MNHEY and SVGAGI.

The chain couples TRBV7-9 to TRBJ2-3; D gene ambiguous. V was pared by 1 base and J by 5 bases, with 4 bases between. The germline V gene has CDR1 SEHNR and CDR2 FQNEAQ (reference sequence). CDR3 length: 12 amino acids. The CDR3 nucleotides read TGTGCCAGCAGCTTAGTTGGAGATACGCAGTATTTT. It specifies CASSLVGDTQYF.

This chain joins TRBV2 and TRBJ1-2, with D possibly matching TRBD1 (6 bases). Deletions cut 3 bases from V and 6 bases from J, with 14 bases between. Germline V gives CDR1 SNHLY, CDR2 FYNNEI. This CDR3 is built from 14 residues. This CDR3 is CASSENLGADGYTF. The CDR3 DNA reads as TGTGCCAGCAGTGAGAATTTGGGGGCGGATGGCTACACCTTC.

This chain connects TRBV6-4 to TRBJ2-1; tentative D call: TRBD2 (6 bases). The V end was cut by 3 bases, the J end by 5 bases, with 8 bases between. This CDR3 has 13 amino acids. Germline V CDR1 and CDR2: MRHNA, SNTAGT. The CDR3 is CASSETSHNEQFF. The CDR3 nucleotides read TGTGCCAGCAGTGAAACTAGCCACAATGAGCAGTTCTTC.

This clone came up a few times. The DNA for the CDR3 is TGTGCCAGCACCGCCGGGGGACGGGAGCTGTTTTTT. Translating it yields CASTAGGRELFF. V is TRBV27 and J is TRBJ2-2; D may be TRBD2 (6 bases). This CDR3 comprises 12 residues. V shed 7 bases and J shed 9 bases, with 12 bases lying between them. Germline CDR1 and CDR2: MNHEY and SMNVEV (reference sequence).

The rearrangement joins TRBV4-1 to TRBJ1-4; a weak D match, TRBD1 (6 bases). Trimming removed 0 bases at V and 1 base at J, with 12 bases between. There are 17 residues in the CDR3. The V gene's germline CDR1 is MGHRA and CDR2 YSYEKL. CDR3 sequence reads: CASSQERYRETNEKLFF. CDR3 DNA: TGCGCCAGCAGCCAAGAGAGATACAGGGAAACTAATGAAAAACTGTTTTTT.

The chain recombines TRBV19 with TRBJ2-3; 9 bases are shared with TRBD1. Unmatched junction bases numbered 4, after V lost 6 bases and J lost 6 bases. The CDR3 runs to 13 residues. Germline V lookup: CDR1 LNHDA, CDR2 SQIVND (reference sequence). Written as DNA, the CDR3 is TGTGCCAGTAGCCGGACAGGGGCGGATACGCAGTATTTT. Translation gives CASSRTGADTQYF.

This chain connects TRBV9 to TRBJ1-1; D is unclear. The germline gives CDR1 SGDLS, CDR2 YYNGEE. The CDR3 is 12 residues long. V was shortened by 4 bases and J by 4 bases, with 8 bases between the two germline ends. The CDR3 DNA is TGTGCCAGCAGCAGGGTAACCACTGAAGCTTTCTTT. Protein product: CASSRVTTEAFF.

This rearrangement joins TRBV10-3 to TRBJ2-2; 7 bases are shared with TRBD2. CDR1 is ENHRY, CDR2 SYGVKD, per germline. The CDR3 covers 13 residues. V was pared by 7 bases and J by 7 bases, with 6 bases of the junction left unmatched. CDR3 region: CAIKRREGGELFF. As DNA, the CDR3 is TGTGCCATCAAGCGCAGGGAGGGCGGGGAGCTGTTTTTT.

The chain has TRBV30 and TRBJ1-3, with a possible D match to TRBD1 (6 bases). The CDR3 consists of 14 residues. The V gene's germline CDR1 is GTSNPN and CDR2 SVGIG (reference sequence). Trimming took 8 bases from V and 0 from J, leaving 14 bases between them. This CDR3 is CAGKGVDSGNTIYF. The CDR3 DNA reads TGTGCCGGAAAGGGGGTGGACTCTGGAAACACCATATATTTT.

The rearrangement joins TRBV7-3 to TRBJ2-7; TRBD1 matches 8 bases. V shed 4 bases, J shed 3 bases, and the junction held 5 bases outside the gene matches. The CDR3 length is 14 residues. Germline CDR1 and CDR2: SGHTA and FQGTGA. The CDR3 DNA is TGTGCCAGCAGCTCCGGACAGGGAGACTACGAGCAGTACTTC. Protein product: CASSSGQGDYEQYF.

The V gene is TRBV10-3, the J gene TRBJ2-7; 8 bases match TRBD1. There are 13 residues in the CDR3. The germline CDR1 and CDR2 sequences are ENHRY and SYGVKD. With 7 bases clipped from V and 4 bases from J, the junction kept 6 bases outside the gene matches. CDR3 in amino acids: CAITPGQEYEQYF. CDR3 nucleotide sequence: TGTGCCATCACCCCGGGACAGGAGTACGAGCAGTACTTC.

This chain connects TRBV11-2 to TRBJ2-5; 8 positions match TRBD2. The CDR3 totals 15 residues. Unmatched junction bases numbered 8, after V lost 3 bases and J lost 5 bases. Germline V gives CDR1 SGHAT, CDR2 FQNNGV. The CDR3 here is CASSFLGGARETQYF. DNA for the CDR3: TGTGCCAGCAGCTTTCTCGGGGGGGCTCGTGAGACCCAGTACTTC.

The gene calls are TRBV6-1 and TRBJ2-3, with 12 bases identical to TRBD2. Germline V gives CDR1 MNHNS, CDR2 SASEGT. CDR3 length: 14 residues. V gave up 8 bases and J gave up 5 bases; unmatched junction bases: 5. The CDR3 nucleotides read TGTGCCAGCCGACTAGCGGGGGTGATAGATACGCAGTATTTT. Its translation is CASRLAGVIDTQYF.

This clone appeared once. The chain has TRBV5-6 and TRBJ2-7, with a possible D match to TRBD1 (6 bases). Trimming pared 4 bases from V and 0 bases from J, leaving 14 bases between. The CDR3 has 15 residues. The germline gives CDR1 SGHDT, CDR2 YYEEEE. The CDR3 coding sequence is TGTGCCAGCAGCCGTGGGACAACCGGCTCCTACGAGCAGTACTTC. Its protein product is CASSRGTTGSYEQYF. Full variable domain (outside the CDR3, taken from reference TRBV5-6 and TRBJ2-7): DAGVTQSPTHLIKTRGQQVTLRCSPKSGHDTVSWYQQALGQGPQFIFQYYEEEERQRGNFPDRFSGHQFPNYSSELNVNALLLGDSALYLCASSRGTTGSYEQYFGPGTRLTVT.

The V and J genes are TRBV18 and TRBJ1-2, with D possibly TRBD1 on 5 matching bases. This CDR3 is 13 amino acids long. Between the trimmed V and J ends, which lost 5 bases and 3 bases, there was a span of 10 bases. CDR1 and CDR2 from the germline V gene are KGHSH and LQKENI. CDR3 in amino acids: CASSRDRDYGYTF. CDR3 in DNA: TGTGCCAGCTCAAGGGACCGCGACTATGGCTACACCTTC.

DNA for the CDR3: TGTGCCAGTCTTGGGGCTAGCGGGGGGGGACTTTACAATGAGCAGTTCTTC. It translates to CASLGASGGGLYNEQFF. This chain uses TRBV27 with TRBJ2-1; 12 positions agree with TRBD2. CDR1 and CDR2 (germline): MNHEY, SMNVEV (reference sequence). The CDR3 length is 17 residues. J was trimmed by 4 bases and V by 9 bases; bases with no gene match: 13.

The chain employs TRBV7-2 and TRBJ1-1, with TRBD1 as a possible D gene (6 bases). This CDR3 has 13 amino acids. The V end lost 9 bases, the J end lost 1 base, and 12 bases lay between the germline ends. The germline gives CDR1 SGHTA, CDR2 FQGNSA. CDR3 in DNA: TGTGCCAGGAAACAGGGTGCGAACACTGAAGCTTTCTTT. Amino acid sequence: CARKQGANTEAFF.

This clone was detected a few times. The CDR3 region is CASSPRGDSSYEQYF. The DNA of the CDR3 is TGTGCCAGCTCACCACGGGGAGACAGCTCCTACGAGCAGTACTTC. This sequence joins TRBV18 and TRBJ2-7, with D tentatively TRBD1 or TRBD2 (5 bases each). The germline CDR1 and CDR2 sequences are KGHSH and LQKENI. CDR3 size: 15 residues. Between the trimmed V and J ends, which lost 1 base and 0 bases, there was a span of 10 bases.

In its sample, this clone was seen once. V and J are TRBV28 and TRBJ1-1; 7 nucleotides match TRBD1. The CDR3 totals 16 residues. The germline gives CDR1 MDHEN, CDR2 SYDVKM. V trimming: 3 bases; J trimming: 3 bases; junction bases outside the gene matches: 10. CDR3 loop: CASSFPLTDRDTEAFF. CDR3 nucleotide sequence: TGTGCCAGCAGTTTTCCCCTCACAGACAGGGACACTGAAGCTTTCTTT.